Listed below are T cell receptor beta chains from one sample, sequenced in a study of control samples from healthy donors and cancer patients. The protocol was immunoSEQ multiplex PCR, while the TCRdb copy is restricted to in-frame clones and leaves out a portion. The table lists some 120,000 clones, about 93% of them singletons, with 1.5% to 2% in the top ten. The sequenced material came from PBMCs. The receptor set was obtained from a man aged 50-59 years with head and neck cancer. The CDR3 runs from the conserved cysteine through the conserved F or W. The D gene is left open where the match is weak. Some rows mark clone size as missing; the rest say once, few, many or name a class of expanded clone.

D | size | J | V | CDR3 | DNA
TRBD1 | NA | TRBJ1-6 | TRBV6-5 | CASRGQGWSPLHF | TGTGCCAGCAGAGGACAGGGGTGGTCACCCCTCCACTTT
TRBD2 | once | TRBJ2-2 | TRBV4-1 | CASSQGEGAGELFF | TGCGCCAGCAGCCAAGGGGAGGGTGCCGGGGAGCTGTTTTTT
NA | few | TRBJ1-5 | TRBV19 | CASSIKGRNQPQHF | TGTGCCAGTAGTATTAAAGGTCGGAATCAGCCCCAGCATTTT
NA | NA | TRBJ2-7 | TRBV27 | CASRGGSSPVYEQYF | TGTGCCAGCAGAGGAGGTTCCTCTCCTGTTTACGAGCAGTACTTC
NA | NA | TRBJ2-1 | TRBV30 | CAWRDPHKLENEQFF | TGTGCCTGGAGGGATCCTCATAAACTAGAGAATGAGCAGTTCTTC
NA | NA | TRBJ1-2 | TRBV6-1 | CASSEWARRYYGYTF | TGTGCCAGCAGTGAGTGGGCCAGGCGATACTATGGCTACACCTTC
TRBD2 | NA | TRBJ2-7 | TRBV6-2/TRBV6-3 | CASSYRAGGLEQYF | TGTGCCAGCAGTTACCGGGCGGGGGGACTGGAGCAGTACTTC
TRBD1 | NA | TRBJ1-4 | TRBV9 | CASSYRDSVNEKLFF | TGTGCCAGCAGCTACCGGGACAGCGTTAATGAAAAACTGTTTTTT
NA | NA | TRBJ2-6 | TRBV9 | CASSFKTGLTGANVLTF | TGTGCCAGCAGCTTTAAAACAGGGTTAACTGGGGCCAACGTCCTGACTTTC
TRBD1 | NA | TRBJ2-7 | TRBV5-6 | CASSPGTAYEQYF | TGTGCCAGCAGCCCCGGGACAGCCTACGAGCAGTACTTC
NA | NA | TRBJ2-3 | TRBV6-5 | CASSYFPTDTQYF | TGTGCCAGCAGTTACTTCCCCACAGATACGCAGTATTTT
NA | NA | TRBJ1-2 | TRBV27 | CASSLFGEDYGYTF | TGTGCCAGCAGTTTATTTGGAGAGGACTATGGCTACACCTTC
NA | once | TRBJ1-6 | TRBV4-3 | CASSQGPGPGSSPLHF | TGCGCCAGCAGCCAAGGGCCGGGACCGGGTAGTTCACCCCTCCACTTT
NA | NA | TRBJ1-3 | TRBV28 | CASSAPGNTIYF | TGTGCCAGCAGTGCCCCTGGAAACACCATATATTTT
NA | NA | TRBJ1-1 | TRBV9 | CASRDPGNTEAFF | TGTGCCAGCAGGGACCCAGGGAACACTGAAGCTTTCTTT
NA | NA | TRBJ2-5 | TRBV6-5 | CASRWGHSQETQYF | TGTGCCAGCAGATGGGGCCATTCCCAAGAGACCCAGTACTTC
TRBD1 | NA | TRBJ1-1 | TRBV5-1 | CASSLGGQKNTEAFF | TGCGCCAGCAGCTTGGGGGGACAGAAGAACACTGAAGCTTTCTTT
NA | NA | TRBJ1-5 | TRBV28 | CASSSPEIPTVYSNQPQHF | TGTGCCAGCAGTTCCCCCGAGATCCCGACCGTCTATAGCAATCAGCCCCAGCATTTT
NA | once | TRBJ2-4 | TRBV18 | CASSPLKGRGNIQYF | TGTGCCAGCTCACCATTGAAGGGCAGGGGAAACATTCAGTACTTC
NA | once | TRBJ1-1 | TRBV6-6 | CASSYEARSNTEAFF | TGTGCCAGCAGTTACGAGGCCAGGTCGAACACTGAAGCTTTCTTT
NA | NA | TRBJ2-7 | TRBV28 | CASSRLRLGQYF | TGTGCCAGCAGCCGGTTGAGGTTAGGGCAGTACTTC
TRBD1 | NA | TRBJ1-1 | TRBV4-3 | CASSLLDRGNTEAFF | TGCGCCAGCAGCCTCTTGGACAGGGGGAACACTGAAGCTTTCTTT
TRBD1 | NA | TRBJ1-4 | TRBV7-9 | CASSSDRQSNEKLFF | TGTGCCAGCAGCTCGGACAGGCAGTCTAATGAAAAACTGTTTTTT
NA | once | TRBJ2-7 | TRBV7-3 | CASSLTGTPNPYEQYF | TGTGCCAGCAGCTTAACAGGTACACCCAACCCCTACGAGCAGTACTTC
TRBD1 | NA | TRBJ1-1 | TRBV5-1 | CASRPTGAGVNTEAFF | TGCGCCAGCAGACCGACAGGGGCGGGTGTGAACACTGAAGCTTTCTTT
NA | NA | TRBJ2-7 | TRBV3-1/TRBV3-2 | CASRSRTQVYF | TGTGCCAGCAGGTCAAGGACCCAGGTTTACTTC
TRBD2 | NA | TRBJ2-1 | TRBV7-2 | CASSYSGGPYNEQFF | TGTGCCAGCAGTTATAGCGGGGGGCCGTACAATGAGCAGTTCTTC
NA | NA | TRBJ2-1 | TRBV2 | CASSDLAHEQFF | TGTGCCAGCAGTGACCTAGCACATGAGCAGTTCTTC
NA | NA | TRBJ2-7 | TRBV5-1 | CASSASVSSYEQYF | TGCGCCAGCAGCGCGTCAGTGAGCTCCTACGAGCAGTACTTC
NA | once | TRBJ1-6 | TRBV2 | CASVRDRRSYNSPLHF | TGTGCCAGCGTACGGGACCGTCGCTCCTATAATTCACCCCTCCACTTT
NA | NA | TRBJ2-5 | TRBV6-5 | CASSYSGGSRETQYF | TGTGCCAGCAGTTACTCCGGGGGTAGCCGGGAGACCCAGTACTTC
NA | NA | TRBJ2-1 | TRBV11-2 | CASSLGPGQFF | TGTGCCAGCAGCTTAGGCCCAGGGCAGTTCTTC
NA | NA | TRBJ2-1 | TRBV5-4 | CASSYPGVKNNEQFF | TGTGCCAGCAGCTACCCCGGGGTCAAGAACAATGAGCAGTTCTTC
NA | NA | TRBJ2-1 | TRBV7-2 | CASSPRTSGQDEQFF | TGTGCCAGCAGCCCACGGACCAGCGGTCAGGATGAGCAGTTCTTC
TRBD1 | NA | TRBJ1-1 | TRBV27 | CASSSSPGTGPTEAFF | TGTGCCAGCAGCTCAAGCCCCGGGACAGGGCCCACTGAAGCTTTCTTT
NA | NA | TRBJ2-7 | TRBV19 | CASSIGGRGSYEQYF | TGTGCCAGTAGTATAGGTGGAAGGGGCTCCTACGAGCAGTACTTC
NA | NA | TRBJ1-2 | TRBV18 | CASSPPVYPRYGYTF | TGTGCCAGCTCACCCCCCGTTTACCCTCGCTATGGCTACACCTTC
NA | NA | TRBJ1-2 | TRBV2 | CASSWMGGDGYTF | TGTGCCAGCAGCTGGATGGGGGGAGACGGCTACACCTTC
NA | NA | TRBJ2-7 | TRBV30 | CAWEYKMGEQYF | TGTGCCTGGGAGTACAAAATGGGTGAGCAGTACTTC
NA | NA | TRBJ1-1 | TRBV7-2 | CASSPRTANTEAFF | TGTGCCAGCAGCCCCCGGACGGCGAACACTGAAGCTTTCTTT